What follows are 2 T cell receptor beta chains derived from one specimen sequenced in a study of cytomegalovirus exposure and HLA in healthy donors. Use of 60 Vbeta and 13 Jbeta primers characterized the PCR. Only in-frame clones appear in the TCRdb table, and some are missing; sequencing was by immunoSEQ multiplex PCR. The sample consists of about 140,000 clones, roughly four fifths of them appearing once. The source material was PBMCs. The receptors originated from a woman aged 40 to 50 in good health and CMV-seronegative.

The chain links TRBV7-8 to TRBJ1-1, with D uncertain. The V end was cut by 5 bases, the J end by 1 base, with 11 bases between. The CDR3 is 14 residues long. Germline CDR1 reads SGHVS; CDR2 reads FQNEAQ. The CDR3 sequence: CASSPLRENTEAFF. Written as DNA, the CDR3 is TGTGCCAGCAGCCCACTCCGGGAGAACACTGAAGCTTTCTTT. The variable domain in full, completed from reference TRBV7-8 and TRBJ1-1, reads GAGVSQSPRYKVAKRGQDVALRCDPISGHVSLFWYQQALGQGPEFLTYFQNEAQLDKSGLPSDRFFAERPEGSVSTLKIQRTQQEDSAVYLCASSPLRENTEAFFGQGTRLTVV.

This clone was seen only a few times. This sequence joins TRBV7-6 and TRBJ2-5; D is ambiguous. This CDR3 spans 11 amino acids. Germline CDR1 reads SGHVS; CDR2 reads FNYEAQ. V lost 4 bases and J lost 3, with 3 bases in between. CDR3: CASSSKETQYF. The CDR3 DNA reads as TGTGCCAGCAGCTCCAAAGAGACCCAGTACTTC.